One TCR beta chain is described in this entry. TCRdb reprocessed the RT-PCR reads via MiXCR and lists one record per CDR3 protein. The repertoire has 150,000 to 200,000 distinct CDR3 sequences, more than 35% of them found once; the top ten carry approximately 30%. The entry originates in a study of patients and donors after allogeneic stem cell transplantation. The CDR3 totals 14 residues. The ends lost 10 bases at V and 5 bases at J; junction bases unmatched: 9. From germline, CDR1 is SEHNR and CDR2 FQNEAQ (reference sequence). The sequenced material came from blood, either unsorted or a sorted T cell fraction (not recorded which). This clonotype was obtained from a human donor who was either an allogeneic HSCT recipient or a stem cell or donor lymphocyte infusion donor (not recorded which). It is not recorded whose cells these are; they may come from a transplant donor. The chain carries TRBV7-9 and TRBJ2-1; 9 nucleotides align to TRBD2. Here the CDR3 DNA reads TGTGCCACTTTCTTAGCGGGAGCCAACAATGAGCAGTTCTTC. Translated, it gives CATFLAGANNEQFF.